The 16 T cell receptor beta chains presented below share a single source sample, sequenced in a study of blood T cell repertoires in COVID-19. Measured with immunoSEQ multiplex PCR; TCRdb has only the in-frame clones, and not every one. The table lists roughly 500,000 clones, roughly 90% of them singletons. The sequenced sample consisted of PBMCs or T cells enriched from blood (not recorded which). These receptors all come from a woman aged 40-49 years who had recovered from COVID-19.

This clone occurred a few times. The J gene is TRBJ1-5, the V gene TRBV30; D remains unclear. Per the germline V gene, CDR1 is GTSNPN and CDR2 is SVGIG (reference sequence). The CDR3 runs to 14 residues. V gave up 2 bases and J gave up 1 base, with 9 bases separating them. CDR3 sequence reads: CAWSIGESNQPQHF. The CDR3 bases are TGTGCCTGGAGTATTGGAGAAAGCAATCAGCCCCAGCATTTT.

This rearrangement joins TRBV7-2 to TRBJ1-2; D is unresolved. Germline CDR1 reads SGHTA; CDR2 reads FQGNSA. The CDR3 runs 11 residues. Trimming left V 7 bases short and J 2 bases short, with 5 bases between. DNA for the CDR3: TGTGCCAGCACGCAGAACTATGGCTACACCTTC. This gives the protein CASTQNYGYTF.

The chain employs TRBV7-6 and TRBJ2-3; 9 bases fit TRBD1. V trimming: 2 bases; J trimming: 4 bases; junction bases outside the gene matches: 13. The CDR3 runs 18 residues. Germline CDR1 SGHVS, CDR2 FNYEAQ. The CDR3 sequence: CASSLRGPGQGSSDTQYF. The CDR3 DNA reads TGTGCCAGCAGCTTACGGGGCCCGGGACAGGGATCCTCAGATACGCAGTATTTT.

A single count supports this clone. This chain uses TRBV3-1 (or the pseudogene TRBV3-2) with TRBJ2-3; TRBD2 matches at 8 bases. CDR1 LGHDT and CDR2 YNNKEL come from the germline V gene (reference sequence). The ends lost 1 base at V and 2 bases at J; junction bases unmatched: 5. The CDR3 is 16 amino acids. The CDR3 loop is CASSQVAGRATDTQYF. As DNA, the CDR3 is TGTGCCAGCAGCCAAGTAGCCGGGAGGGCCACAGATACGCAGTATTTT.

There are a few counts of this clone. The chain joins TRBV6-5 to TRBJ1-5; weak D call: TRBD1 (5 bases). Between the trimmed V and J ends, which lost 6 bases and 8 bases, there was a span of 11 bases. Germline CDR1 and CDR2: MNHEY and SVGAGI. This CDR3 region has 12 residues. CDR3 sequence (DNA): TGTGCCAGCAGCTCCCCAGGGAAGCCCCAGCATTTT. Amino acid sequence: CASSSPGKPQHF.

In its sample, this clone was seen once. The V gene is TRBV18, the J gene TRBJ1-6; D gene unclear. CDR3 length equals 17 residues. Germline CDR1 and CDR2: KGHSH and LQKENI. The ends were cut back, 2 bases at V and 9 bases at J, with 20 bases in the middle. CDR3 loop: CASSPTLVPRFGSPLHF. The CDR3, as DNA: TGTGCCAGCTCACCAACTCTGGTTCCGCGATTTGGTTCACCCCTCCACTTT.

The chain couples TRBV4-3 to TRBJ2-1, with 9 bases fitting TRBD2. There are 18 residues in the CDR3. V shed 0 bases and J 3 bases; nucleotides not matched to a gene: 9. Germline CDR1 and CDR2: LGHNA and YSLEER. The CDR3 protein is CASSQELSGRINYNEQFF. CDR3 in DNA: TGCGCCAGCAGCCAAGAGCTAAGCGGGAGGATCAACTACAATGAGCAGTTCTTC.

V gene TRBV24-1 combines with J gene TRBJ2-1, with a possible D match to TRBD2 (6 bases). Trimming pared 4 bases from V and 3 bases from J, leaving 18 bases between. The CDR3 sequence is 17 residues long. From germline, CDR1 is KGHDR and CDR2 SFDVKD. The CDR3 sequence: CATSDPQTAGSYNEQFF. CDR3 DNA sequence: TGTGCCACCAGTGACCCCCAAACGGCGGGAAGCTACAATGAGCAGTTCTTC.

This clone turned up a few times. The rearrangement links TRBV5-4 to TRBJ2-7; 10 bases are a match to TRBD2. Losses at the gene ends were 2 bases for V and 2 bases for J; bases not matched to a gene: 7. Per germline, CDR1 SGHNT and CDR2 YYREEE (reference sequence). The CDR3 is 16 amino acids. In DNA form, the CDR3 reads TGTGCCAGCAGCTTAACCAGCGGGAGGGTGGCCTACGAGCAGTACTTC. Protein product: CASSLTSGRVAYEQYF.

Only one count was recorded for this clone. The chain links TRBV19 to TRBJ1-1; possibly TRBD1 for D (5 bases). Per germline, CDR1 LNHDA and CDR2 SQIVND (reference sequence). Trimming took 4 bases from V and 5 from J, leaving 20 bases between them. The CDR3 has 16 residues. CDR3 amino acids: CASSSLAGVEGTEAFF. CDR3 DNA: TGTGCCAGTAGTAGTCTTGCCGGGGTGGAGGGGACTGAAGCTTTCTTT. Filled out from reference TRBV19 and TRBJ1-1, the complete variable domain reads DGGITQSPKYLFRKEGQNVTLSCEQNLNHDAMYWYRQDPGQGLRLIYYSQIVNDFQKGDIAEGYSVSREKKESFPLTVTSAQKNPTAFYLCASSSLAGVEGTEAFFGQGTRLTVV.

Note on this clone: One end of the junction fails to match germline, which may point to a read error. This sequence joins TRBV10-3 and TRBJ1-5; 7 positions agree with TRBD1. Germline V CDR1 and CDR2: ENHRY, SYGVKD. The CDR3 extends over 14 amino acids. The CDR3 nucleotides are TGTGCCATCAGTGAGAATGGTATGGGACAGACGTGGGATTTT. It is translated as CAISENGMGQTWDF.

The rearrangement joins TRBV5-5 to TRBJ2-5, with unresolved D. Germline lookup yields CDR1 SGHKS and CDR2 YYEKEE (reference sequence). Trimming removed 0 bases at V and 3 bases at J, with 3 bases between. The length of the CDR3 is 12 residues. The CDR3 reads CASSLVEETQYF. For the CDR3, the DNA is TGTGCCAGCAGCTTGGTAGAAGAGACCCAGTACTTC.

V and J are TRBV12-3 or TRBV12-4 and TRBJ1-5, with 7 positions matching TRBD1. The CDR3 runs 13 residues. J was trimmed by 8 bases and V by 6 bases; bases with no gene match: 7. DNA of the CDR3: TGTGCCAGCAGCCAACTAGGGGGCGAGCCCCAGCATTTT. Translated, it gives CASSQLGGEPQHF.

The chain employs TRBV25-1 and TRBJ1-1; 8 bases match TRBD1. With V trimmed by 5 bases and J by 8 bases, 13 bases remained unmatched. Per the germline V gene, CDR1 is MGHDK and CDR2 is SYGVNS. CDR3 length: 15 residues. CDR3 bases: TGTGCCAGCAGTTCCTTCGGAGGACAGGGAAGGGAAGCTTTCTTT. This codes for CASSSFGGQGREAFF.

The rearrangement links TRBV7-2 to TRBJ1-2; possible D gene TRBD1, 6 bases. The CDR3 spans 15 residues. Germline assignment: CDR1 SGHTA and CDR2 FQGNSA. Trimming stripped 5 bases from V and 4 bases from J, with 17 bases between. In DNA, the CDR3 is TGTGCCAGCAGCAGCCCCCAAACCAGGGGCTATGGCTACACCTTC. Its translation: CASSSPQTRGYGYTF.

V and J are TRBV27 and TRBJ1-6; D might be TRBD1 (5 bases). The CDR3 runs to 15 residues. V lost 5 bases and J 5 bases, leaving 13 bases between the germline ends. Germline V gene data show CDR1 as MNHEY and CDR2 as SMNVEV (reference sequence). The CDR3 here is CASSPRTPDNSPLHF. CDR3 sequence (DNA): TGTGCCAGCAGTCCTAGGACACCCGATAATTCACCCCTCCACTTT.